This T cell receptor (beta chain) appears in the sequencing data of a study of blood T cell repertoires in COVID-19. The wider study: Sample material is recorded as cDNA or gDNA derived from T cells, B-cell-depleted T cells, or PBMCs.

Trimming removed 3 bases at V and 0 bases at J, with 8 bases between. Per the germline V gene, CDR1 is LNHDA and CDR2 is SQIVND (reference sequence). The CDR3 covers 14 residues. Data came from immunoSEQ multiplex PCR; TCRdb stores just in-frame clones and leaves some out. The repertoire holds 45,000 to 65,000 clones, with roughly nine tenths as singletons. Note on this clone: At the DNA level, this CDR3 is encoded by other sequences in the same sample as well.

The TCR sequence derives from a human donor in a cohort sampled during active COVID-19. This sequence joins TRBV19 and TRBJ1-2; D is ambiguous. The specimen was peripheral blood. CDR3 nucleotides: TGTGCCAGTAGTATCGACACCACTAACTATGGCTACACCTTC. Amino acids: CASSIDTTNYGYTF.